This T cell receptor (beta chain) is drawn from a study of OX40 agonist ivuxolimab in advanced cancers. Background on the study: A male proportion of 82.7% was recorded, with mean age around 55 years and range roughly 20 to 90.

Notes on the study in general: Still undetermined is the antigen specificity of the expanded peripheral T cells. At 0.1 to 3.0 mg/kg and by week 6, clonal expansion occurred in CD4+ and CD8+ blood T cells.

TCRdb keeps only in-frame clones here, not all; method: immunoSEQ multiplex PCR. The sample includes some 82,000 clones, about 90% seen only once; the top ten take about 0.76%. The germline gives CDR1 MNHEY, CDR2 SMNVEV (reference sequence). CDR3 length equals 13 residues. Trimming pared 5 bases from V and 0 bases from J, leaving 6 bases between. Note on this clone: Its target is not known.

The sequencing used CD4+ or CD8+ T cells sorted from blood, collected in a trial of the OX40 agonist ivuxolimab. This rearrangement joins TRBV27 to TRBJ2-3; D ambiguous. This sequence originates from an adult with an advanced solid tumor such as melanoma, head and neck, liver or kidney cancer. CDR3 sequence (DNA): TGTGCCAGCAGTACCCTCAGCACAGATACGCAGTATTTT. It translates to CASSTLSTDTQYF.